This T cell receptor (beta chain) was retrieved from a study of tumor-infiltrating lymphocytes in primary liver carcinoma. Study-wide background: Patients included men and women of 30 to 69 years. Whole-study findings and limits: Unsorted bulk samples meant CD4+ and CD8+ repertoires went uncompared.

In this sample, this clonotype turned up a few times. The antigen remains undetermined. Germline DNA was also extracted, with blood RNA taken from unsorted whole blood. The V end lost 3 bases, the J end lost 3 bases, and 9 bases lay between the germline ends. CDR1 is MGHRA, CDR2 YSYEKL, per germline. CDR3 length: 14 amino acids. The researchers produced TCR beta cDNA from approximately 0.45 ug total RNA with a constant-region primer. Three nested multiplex PCR rounds, a slightly modified ARM-PCR, produced the libraries for TCR beta. Both of the initial two PCR rounds ran for about 9 cycles and employed TRBV1-TRBV30 forward primers alongside a C-beta reverse primer. MiXCR was run by TCRdb on the multiplex PCR reads, yielding one entry per CDR3 protein. The repertoire holds fewer than 400,000 distinct CDR3 sequences, with approximately 60% as singletons.

This receptor was identified in a man aged 35 to 55 with primary liver carcinoma and hepatitis B virus infection. Sequencing was carried out using peripheral blood. The V and J genes are TRBV4-1 and TRBJ2-1; D gene uncertain. CDR3 amino acids: CASSQPRVYNEQFF. DNA for the CDR3: TGCGCCAGCAGCCAGCCTAGAGTCTACAATGAGCAGTTCTTC.